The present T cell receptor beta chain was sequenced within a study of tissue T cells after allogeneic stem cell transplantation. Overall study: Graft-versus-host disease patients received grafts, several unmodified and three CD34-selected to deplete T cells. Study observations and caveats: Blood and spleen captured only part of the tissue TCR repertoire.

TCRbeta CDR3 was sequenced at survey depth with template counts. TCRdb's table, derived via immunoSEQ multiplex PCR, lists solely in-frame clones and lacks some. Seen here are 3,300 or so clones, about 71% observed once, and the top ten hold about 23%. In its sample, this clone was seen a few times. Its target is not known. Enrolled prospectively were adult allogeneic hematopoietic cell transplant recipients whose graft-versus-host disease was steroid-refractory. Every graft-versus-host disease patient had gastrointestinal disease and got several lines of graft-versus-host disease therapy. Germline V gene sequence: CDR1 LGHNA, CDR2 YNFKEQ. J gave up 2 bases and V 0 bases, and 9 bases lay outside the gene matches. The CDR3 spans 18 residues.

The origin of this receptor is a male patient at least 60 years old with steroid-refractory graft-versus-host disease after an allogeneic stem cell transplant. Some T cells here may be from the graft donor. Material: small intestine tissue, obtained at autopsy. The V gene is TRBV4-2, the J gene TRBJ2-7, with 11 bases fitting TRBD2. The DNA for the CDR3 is TGTGCCAGCAGCCAAGAGGGGGCTAGCGGGGGGTCTACCTACGAGCAGTACTTC. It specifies CASSQEGASGGSTYEQYF.